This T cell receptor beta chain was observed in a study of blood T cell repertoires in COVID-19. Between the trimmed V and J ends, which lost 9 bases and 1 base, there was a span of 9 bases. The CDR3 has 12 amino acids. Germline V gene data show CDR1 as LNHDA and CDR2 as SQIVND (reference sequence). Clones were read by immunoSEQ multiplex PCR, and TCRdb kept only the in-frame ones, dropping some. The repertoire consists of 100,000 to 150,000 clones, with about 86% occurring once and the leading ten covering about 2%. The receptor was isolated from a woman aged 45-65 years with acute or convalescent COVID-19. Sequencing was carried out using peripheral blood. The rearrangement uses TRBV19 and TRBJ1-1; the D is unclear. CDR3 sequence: CASKPRNTEAFF. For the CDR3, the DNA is TGTGCCAGCAAACCCAGGAACACTGAAGCTTTCTTT.